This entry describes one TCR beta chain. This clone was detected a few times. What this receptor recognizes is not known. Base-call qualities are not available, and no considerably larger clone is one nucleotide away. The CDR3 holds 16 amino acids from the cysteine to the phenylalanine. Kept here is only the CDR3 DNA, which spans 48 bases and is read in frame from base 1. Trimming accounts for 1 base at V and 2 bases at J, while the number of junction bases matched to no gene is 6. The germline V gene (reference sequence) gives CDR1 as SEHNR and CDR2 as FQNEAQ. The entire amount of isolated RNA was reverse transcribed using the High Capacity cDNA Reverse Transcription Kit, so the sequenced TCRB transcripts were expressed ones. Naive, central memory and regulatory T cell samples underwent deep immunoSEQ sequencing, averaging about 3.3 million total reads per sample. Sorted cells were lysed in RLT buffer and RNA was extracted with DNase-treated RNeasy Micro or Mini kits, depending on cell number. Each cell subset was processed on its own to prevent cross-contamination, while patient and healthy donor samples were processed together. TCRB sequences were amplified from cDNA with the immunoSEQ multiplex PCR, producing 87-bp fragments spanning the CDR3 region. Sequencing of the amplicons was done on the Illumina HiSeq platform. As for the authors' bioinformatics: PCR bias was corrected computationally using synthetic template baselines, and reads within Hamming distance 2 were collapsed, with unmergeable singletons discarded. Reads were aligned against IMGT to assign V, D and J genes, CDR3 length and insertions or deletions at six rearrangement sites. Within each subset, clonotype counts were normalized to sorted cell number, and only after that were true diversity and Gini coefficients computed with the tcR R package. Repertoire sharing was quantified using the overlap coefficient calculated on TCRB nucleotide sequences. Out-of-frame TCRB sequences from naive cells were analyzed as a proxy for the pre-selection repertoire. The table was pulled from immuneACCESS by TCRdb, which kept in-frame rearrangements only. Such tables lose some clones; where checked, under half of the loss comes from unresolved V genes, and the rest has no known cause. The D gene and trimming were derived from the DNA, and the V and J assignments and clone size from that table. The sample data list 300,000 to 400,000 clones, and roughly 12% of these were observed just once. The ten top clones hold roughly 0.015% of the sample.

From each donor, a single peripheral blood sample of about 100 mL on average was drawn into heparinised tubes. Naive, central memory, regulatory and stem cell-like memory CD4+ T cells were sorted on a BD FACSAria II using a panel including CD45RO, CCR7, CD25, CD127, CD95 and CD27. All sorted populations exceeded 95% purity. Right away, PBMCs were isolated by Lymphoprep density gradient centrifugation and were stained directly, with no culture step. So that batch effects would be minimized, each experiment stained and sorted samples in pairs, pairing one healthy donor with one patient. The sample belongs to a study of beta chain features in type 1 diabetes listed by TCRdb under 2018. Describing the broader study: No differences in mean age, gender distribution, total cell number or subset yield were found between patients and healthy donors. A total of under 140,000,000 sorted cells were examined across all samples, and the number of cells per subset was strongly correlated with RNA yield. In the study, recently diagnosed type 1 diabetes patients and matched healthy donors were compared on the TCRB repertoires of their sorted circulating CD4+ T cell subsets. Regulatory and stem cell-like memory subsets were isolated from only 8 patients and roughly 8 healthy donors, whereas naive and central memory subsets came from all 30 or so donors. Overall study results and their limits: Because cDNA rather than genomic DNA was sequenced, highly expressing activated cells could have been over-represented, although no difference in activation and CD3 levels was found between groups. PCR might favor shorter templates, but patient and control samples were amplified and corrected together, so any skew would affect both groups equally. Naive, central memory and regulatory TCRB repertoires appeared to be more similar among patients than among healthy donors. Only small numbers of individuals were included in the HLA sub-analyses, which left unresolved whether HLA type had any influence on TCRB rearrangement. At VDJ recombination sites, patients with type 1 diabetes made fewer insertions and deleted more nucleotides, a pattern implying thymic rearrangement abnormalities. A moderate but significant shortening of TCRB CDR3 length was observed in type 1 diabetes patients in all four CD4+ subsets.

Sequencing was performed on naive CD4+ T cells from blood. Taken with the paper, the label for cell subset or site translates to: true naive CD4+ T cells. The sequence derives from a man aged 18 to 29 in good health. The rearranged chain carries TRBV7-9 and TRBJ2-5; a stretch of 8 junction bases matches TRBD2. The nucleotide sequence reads TGTGCCAGCAGCTTAGGCAGCGGGAGATCACAAGAGACCCAGTACTTC. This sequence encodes CASSLGSGRSQETQYF. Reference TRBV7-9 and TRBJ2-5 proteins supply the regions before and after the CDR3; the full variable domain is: DTGVSQNPRHKITKRGQNVTFRCDPISEHNRLYWYRQTLGQGPEFLTYFQNEAQLEKSRLLSDRFSAERPKGSFSTLEIQRTEQGDSAMYLCASSLGSGRSQETQYFGPGTRLLVL.